Listed below are T cell receptor beta chains from one sample, sequenced in a study of blood T cell repertoires in COVID-19. The table came from immunoSEQ multiplex PCR; TCRdb's copy has only in-frame clones and leaves some out. The sample has about 200,000 clones; roughly 85% are singletons. The sample taken for sequencing was peripheral blood. All receptors come from a woman older than 75 with acute or convalescent COVID-19. Each CDR3 is given with its conserved first and last residue. Fields, in order: V gene, clone size, J gene, D gene, CDR3 protein, CDR3 DNA. D genes are given only for firm matches. Not every row has a clone size; where given, it reads once, few, many or a size class.

TRBV9	-	TRBJ2-2	TRBD1	CASSAPLGQGKPGELFF	TGTGCCAGCAGCGCTCCTCTAGGACAGGGGAAGCCCGGGGAGCTGTTTTTT
TRBV5-1	-	TRBJ2-1	-	CASSLASSYNEQFF	TGCGCCAGCAGCTTGGCGAGCTCCTACAATGAGCAGTTCTTC
TRBV7-9	-	TRBJ2-3	-	CASSPRRTASTDTQYF	TGTGCCAGCAGCCCCCGACGGACAGCAAGCACAGATACGCAGTATTTT
TRBV5-5	once	TRBJ2-7	TRBD2	CASSLTAGGMSYEQYF	TGTGCCAGCAGCTTGACGGCGGGGGGCATGTCCTACGAGCAGTACTTC
TRBV5-1	-	TRBJ2-2	-	CASIRSPGTGELFF	TGCGCCAGCATTAGATCCCCTGGCACCGGGGAGCTGTTTTTT
TRBV18	-	TRBJ1-1	TRBD1	CASSQDRETEAFF	TGTGCCAGCTCACAAGACAGGGAGACTGAAGCTTTCTTT
TRBV2	-	TRBJ2-5	-	CAGLGGETQYF	TGTGCCGGCCTAGGTGGAGAGACCCAGTACTTC
TRBV19	-	TRBJ1-5	-	CASSLRDSWGQPQHF	TGTGCCAGTAGTCTCCGGGACTCCTGGGGGCAGCCCCAGCATTTT
TRBV28	-	TRBJ1-2	TRBD1	CASSPGQGGPYYGYTF	TGTGCCAGCAGCCCGGGACAGGGGGGCCCCTACTATGGCTACACCTTC
TRBV27	-	TRBJ1-1	-	CASRARGRVEAFF	TGTGCCAGCAGGGCCAGGGGAAGGGTTGAAGCTTTCTTT
TRBV19	-	TRBJ2-4	-	CASIGQRAKNIQYF	TGTGCCAGTATCGGACAGAGAGCCAAAAACATTCAGTACTTC
TRBV7-3	few	TRBJ1-1	TRBD1	CASSPTGEHTEAFF	TGTGCCAGCAGCCCCACAGGGGAGCACACTGAAGCTTTCTTT
TRBV9	-	TRBJ2-1	-	CASSDRYSYNEQFF	TGTGCCAGCAGCGATAGATACTCCTACAATGAGCAGTTCTTC
TRBV2	few	TRBJ2-2	TRBD1	CASRGTGRMNTGELFF	TGTGCCAGCAGGGGGACAGGCCGGATGAACACCGGGGAGCTGTTTTTT
TRBV28	-	TRBJ1-2	TRBD1	CASKGGGTGAGYTF	TGTGCCAGCAAAGGGGGTGGGACAGGGGCCGGCTACACCTTC
TRBV7-2	-	TRBJ2-7	-	CASSLQGEAYEQYF	TGTGCCAGCAGCTTACAGGGGGAGGCCTACGAGCAGTACTTC
TRBV29-1	-	TRBJ2-5	TRBD2	CSVVTSGSWFGETQYF	TGCAGCGTTGTCACTAGCGGGAGCTGGTTTGGAGAGACCCAGTACTTC
TRBV19	few	TRBJ2-2	-	CASSSWNTGELFF	TGTGCCAGTAGTTCGTGGAACACCGGGGAGCTGTTTTTT
TRBV9	-	TRBJ2-5	TRBD2	CASSGRTEGSSGSMETQYF	TGTGCCAGCAGCGGGAGGACGGAGGGGTCTAGCGGGAGTATGGAGACCCAGTACTTC
TRBV29-1	-	TRBJ2-7	TRBD2	CSGVGLAGEQYF	TGCAGCGGCGTGGGACTAGCAGGAGAGCAGTACTTC
TRBV24-1	-	TRBJ1-2	TRBD1	CATSDMGQEGGYTF	TGTGCCACCAGTGATATGGGACAGGAGGGAGGCTACACCTTC
TRBV19	-	TRBJ2-1	TRBD1	CASSRDRGWNEQFF	TGTGCCAGTAGTAGGGACAGGGGTTGGAATGAGCAGTTCTTC
TRBV5-8	-	TRBJ1-4	-	CASSASGEKLFF	TGTGCCAGCAGCGCGTCTGGTGAAAAACTGTTTTTT
TRBV29-1	-	TRBJ2-3	-	CSGRSTDTQYF	TGCAGCGGTAGAAGCACAGATACGCAGTATTTT
TRBV7-9	-	TRBJ2-1	TRBD2	CASSLASGLDNEQFF	TGTGCCAGCAGCTTAGCTAGCGGGCTCGACAATGAGCAGTTCTTC
TRBV19	once	TRBJ2-7	TRBD2	CASSNGLAGAYEQYF	TGTGCCAGTAGTAACGGACTAGCGGGAGCCTACGAGCAGTACTTC